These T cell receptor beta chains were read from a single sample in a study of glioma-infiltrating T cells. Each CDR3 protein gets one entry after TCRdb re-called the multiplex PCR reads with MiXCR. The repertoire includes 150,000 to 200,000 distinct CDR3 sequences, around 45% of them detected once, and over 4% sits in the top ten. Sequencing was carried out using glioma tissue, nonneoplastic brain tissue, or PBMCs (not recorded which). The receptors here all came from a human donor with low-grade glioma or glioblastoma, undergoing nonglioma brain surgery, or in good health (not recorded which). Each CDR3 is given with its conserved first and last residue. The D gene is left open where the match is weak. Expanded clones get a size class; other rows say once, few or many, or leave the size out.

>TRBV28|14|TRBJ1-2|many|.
TGTGCCAGCAGTTTGGGGGGGCAGTATCATGGCTACACCTTC
CASSLGGQYHGYTF
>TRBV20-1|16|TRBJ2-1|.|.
TGCAGTGCTAGAGATTCGGGGCTCCCAAATTACAATGAGCAGTTCTTC
CSARDSGLPNYNEQFF
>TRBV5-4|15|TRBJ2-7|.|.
TGTGCCAGCAGCAACTTCCGACATTCATCCTACGAGCAGTACTTC
CASSNFRHSSYEQYF
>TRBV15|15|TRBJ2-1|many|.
TGTGCCACCAGCAGAGGGGCAGCAGGGTTTGATGAGCAGTTCTTC
CATSRGAAGFDEQFF
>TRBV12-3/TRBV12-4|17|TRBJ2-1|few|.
TGTGCCAGCAGTTTAATGGTATTTAGAGATTCCTACAATGAGCAGTTCTTC
CASSLMVFRDSYNEQFF
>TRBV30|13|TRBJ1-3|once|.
TGTGCCTGGACAGGGGCCTATGGAAACACCATATATTTT
CAWTGAYGNTIYF
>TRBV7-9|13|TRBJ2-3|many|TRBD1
TGTGCCCTTTGGGACAGGGGTGCAGATACGCAGTATTTT
CALWDRGADTQYF
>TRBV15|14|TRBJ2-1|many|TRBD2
TGTGCCACCGGGGGGGGTCCGAGGAACAATGAGCAGTTCTTC
CATGGGPRNNEQFF
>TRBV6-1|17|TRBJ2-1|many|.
TGTGCCAGCACTCCCGGGGCTGATGCTAGGTCCTACAATGAGCAGTTCTTC
CASTPGADARSYNEQFF
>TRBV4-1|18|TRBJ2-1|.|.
TGCGCCAGCAGCCAAGTTGACATGGGGATGAGCTCCTACAATGAGCAGTTCTTC
CASSQVDMGMSSYNEQFF
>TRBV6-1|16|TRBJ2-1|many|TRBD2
TGTGCCAGCAGGTTCCGGGACATCACTAGCGGGTCTGAGCAGTTCTTC
CASRFRDITSGSEQFF
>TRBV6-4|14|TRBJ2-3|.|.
TGTGCCAGCAGCCACGGGGGACCGGCAGATGCGCAGTATTTT
CASSHGGPADAQYF
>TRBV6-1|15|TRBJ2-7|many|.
TGTGCCAGCACTCCCAGCCTAGGGGGGCCCGTTGAGCAGTACTTC
CASTPSLGGPVEQYF
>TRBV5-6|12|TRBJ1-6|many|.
TGTGCCAGCACCGAGAGATATTCACCCCTCCACTTT
CASTERYSPLHF
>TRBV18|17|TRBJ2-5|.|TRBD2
TGTGCCAGCTCACCCTCCCGACTAGCGGGAGAAGGAGAGACCCAGTACTTC
CASSPSRLAGEGETQYF
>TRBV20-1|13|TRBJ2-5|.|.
TGCAGTGTCATAGACAGATTAGTAGAGACCCAGTACTTC
CSVIDRLVETQYF
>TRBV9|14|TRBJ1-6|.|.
TGTGCCAGCAGCGTTTTTCAAGATAATTCACCCCTCCACTTT
CASSVFQDNSPLHF
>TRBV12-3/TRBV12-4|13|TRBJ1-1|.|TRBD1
TGTGCCAGCAGTTTTGACAGGGATAGTGAAGCTTTCTTT
CASSFDRDSEAFF
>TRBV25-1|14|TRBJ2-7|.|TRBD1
TGTGCCAGCAGTGAGACAGGGTTGCAGTACGAGCAGTACTTC
CASSETGLQYEQYF
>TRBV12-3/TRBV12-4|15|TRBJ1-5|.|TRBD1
TGTGCCAGCAGTTTGACAGGGGGTAGCAATCAGCCCCAGCATTTT
CASSLTGGSNQPQHF
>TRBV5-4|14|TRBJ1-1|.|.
TGTGCCAGCAGCTTGTTCTCCCTGAACACTAAAGCTTTCTTT
CASSLFSLNTKAFF
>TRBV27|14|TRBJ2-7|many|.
TGTGCCCCTCAACCCCATAATCTCGTCCACGAGCAGTACTTC
CAPQPHNLVHEQYF
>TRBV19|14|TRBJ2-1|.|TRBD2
TGTGCCACTATACCAAGCGGGAGGGCCAATGAGCAGTTCTTC
CATIPSGRANEQFF
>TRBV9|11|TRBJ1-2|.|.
TGTGCCAGAAGCCCAGGAGACGGCTACACCTTC
CARSPGDGYTF
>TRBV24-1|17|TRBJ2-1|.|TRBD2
TGTTCCACCAGTGATCATCGACTAGCGGGAACCTACAATGAGCAGTTCTTC
CSTSDHRLAGTYNEQFF
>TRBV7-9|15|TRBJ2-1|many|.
TGTGCCAGCAGCTTAGAGGGAACCGGGGACAATGAGCAGTTCTTC
CASSLEGTGDNEQFF
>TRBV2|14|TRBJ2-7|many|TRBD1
TGTGCCAGCAGCGAGGACAGGGGGCGTCAAGAGCAGTACTTC
CASSEDRGRQEQYF
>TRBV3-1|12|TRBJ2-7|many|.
TGTGCCAGCAGCCAAATAGCAGGCGAGCAGTACTTC
CASSQIAGEQYF
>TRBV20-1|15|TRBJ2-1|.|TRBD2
TGCAGTGCTGGAGATGCCACTAGCGCGATCAATGAGCAGTTCTTC
CSAGDATSAINEQFF
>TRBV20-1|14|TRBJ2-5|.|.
TGCAGTGCTACAGCTTTTGGGCTCTTAGAGACCCAGTACTTC
CSATAFGLLETQYF
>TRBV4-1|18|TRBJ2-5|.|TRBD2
TGCGCCAGCAGCCAACACACTCCCGGGACTAGCGGTCGGGAGACCCAGTACTTC
CASSQHTPGTSGRETQYF
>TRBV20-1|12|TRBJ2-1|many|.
TGCAGTGCTGAAGCAGGGAATTTTGAGCAGTTCTTC
CSAEAGNFEQFF
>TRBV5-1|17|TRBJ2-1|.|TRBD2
TGCGCCAGCAGCTCAGAAACTAGCGGGAGTCTCTACAATGAGCAGTTCTTC
CASSSETSGSLYNEQFF
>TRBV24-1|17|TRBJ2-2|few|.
TGTGCCACCAGTGACCCCAGCCGGACAACTAACTCCGGGGAGCTGTTTTTT
CATSDPSRTTNSGELFF
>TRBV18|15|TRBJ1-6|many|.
TGTGCCAGCTCACCGATAAGGCAGTATAATTCACCCCTCCACTTT
CASSPIRQYNSPLHF
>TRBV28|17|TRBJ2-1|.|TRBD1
TGTGCCAGCAGTCCCTTGACCGGGACAGCATCCTACAATGAGCAGTTCTTC
CASSPLTGTASYNEQFF
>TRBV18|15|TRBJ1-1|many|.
TGTGCCAGCTCACCACTGGACAGATTGAACACTGAAGCTTTCTTT
CASSPLDRLNTEAFF